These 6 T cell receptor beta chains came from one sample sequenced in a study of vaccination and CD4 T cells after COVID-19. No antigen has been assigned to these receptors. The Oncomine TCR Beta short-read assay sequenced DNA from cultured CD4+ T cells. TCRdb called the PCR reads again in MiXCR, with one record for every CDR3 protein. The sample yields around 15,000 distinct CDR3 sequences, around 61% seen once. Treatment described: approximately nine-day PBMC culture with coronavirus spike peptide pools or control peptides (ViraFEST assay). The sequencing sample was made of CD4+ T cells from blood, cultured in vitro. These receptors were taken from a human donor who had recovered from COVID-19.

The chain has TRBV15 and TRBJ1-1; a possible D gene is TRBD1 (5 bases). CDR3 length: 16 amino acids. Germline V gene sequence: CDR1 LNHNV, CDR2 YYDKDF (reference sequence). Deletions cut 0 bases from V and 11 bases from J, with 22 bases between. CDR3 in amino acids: CATSRDLGGGGRWAFF. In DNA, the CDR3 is TGTGCCACCAGCAGAGATCTCGGGGGTGGGGGTCGGTGGGCTTTCTTT.

The CDR3, as DNA: TGTGCCAGTAGTCACGTCCGGACTAGCGGGGGGCAAGAGACCCAGTACTTC. Protein: CASSHVRTSGGQETQYF. The chain has TRBV19 and TRBJ2-5; TRBD2 matches 14 bases. Germline CDR1 and CDR2: LNHDA and SQIVND (reference sequence). This CDR3 spans 17 amino acids. V was clipped by 5 bases and J by 2 bases; unmatched bases: 7.

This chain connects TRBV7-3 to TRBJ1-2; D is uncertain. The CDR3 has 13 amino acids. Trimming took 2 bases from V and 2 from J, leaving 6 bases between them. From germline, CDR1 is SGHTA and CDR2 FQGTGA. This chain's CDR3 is CASSLGPNYGYTF. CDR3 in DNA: TGTGCCAGCAGCTTAGGTCCGAACTATGGCTACACCTTC.

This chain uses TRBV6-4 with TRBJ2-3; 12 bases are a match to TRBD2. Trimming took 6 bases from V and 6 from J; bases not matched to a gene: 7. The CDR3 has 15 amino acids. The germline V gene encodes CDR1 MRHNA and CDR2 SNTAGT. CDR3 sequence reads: CASSSGLAGSDTQYF. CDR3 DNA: TGTGCCAGCAGCTCCGGACTAGCGGGAAGTGATACGCAGTATTTT.

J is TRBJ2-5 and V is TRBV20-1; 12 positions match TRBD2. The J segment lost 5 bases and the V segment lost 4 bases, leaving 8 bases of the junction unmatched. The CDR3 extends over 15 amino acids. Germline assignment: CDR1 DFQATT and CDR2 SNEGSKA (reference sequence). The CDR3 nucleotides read TGCAGTGCTAACCGGCGGGGGACTAGCGGGGAGACCCAGTACTTC. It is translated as CSANRRGTSGETQYF.

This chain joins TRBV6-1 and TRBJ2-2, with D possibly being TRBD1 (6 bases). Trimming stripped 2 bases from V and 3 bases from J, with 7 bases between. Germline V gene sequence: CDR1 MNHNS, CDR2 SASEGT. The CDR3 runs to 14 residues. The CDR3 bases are TGTGCCAGCAGTGAACAGGGGTACACCGGGGAGCTGTTTTTT. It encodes CASSEQGYTGELFF.